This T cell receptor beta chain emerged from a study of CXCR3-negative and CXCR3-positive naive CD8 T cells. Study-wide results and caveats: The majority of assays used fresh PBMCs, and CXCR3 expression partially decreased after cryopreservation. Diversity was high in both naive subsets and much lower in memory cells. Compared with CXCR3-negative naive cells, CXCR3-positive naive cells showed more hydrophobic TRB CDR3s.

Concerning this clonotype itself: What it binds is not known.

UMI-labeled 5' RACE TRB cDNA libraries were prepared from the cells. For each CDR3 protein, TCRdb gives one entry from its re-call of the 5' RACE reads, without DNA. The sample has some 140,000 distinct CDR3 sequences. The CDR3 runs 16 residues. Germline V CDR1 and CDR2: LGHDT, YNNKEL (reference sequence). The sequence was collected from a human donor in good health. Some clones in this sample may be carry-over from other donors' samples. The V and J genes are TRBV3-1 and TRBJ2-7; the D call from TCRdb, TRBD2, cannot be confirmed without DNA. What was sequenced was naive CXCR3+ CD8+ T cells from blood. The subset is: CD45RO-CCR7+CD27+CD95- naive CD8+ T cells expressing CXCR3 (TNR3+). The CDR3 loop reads CASSPSGTSADLEQYF.